The 24 T cell receptor beta chains presented below share a single source sample, sequenced in a study of T cell changes during pregnancy in multiple sclerosis. TCRdb keeps only in-frame clones here, not all; method: immunoSEQ multiplex PCR. The table lists around 92,000 clones, 90% to 95% of them singletons. The input for sequencing was peripheral blood, taken after pregnancy. These receptors were taken from a female donor with multiple sclerosis, enrolled in a pregnancy study.

This chain uses TRBV27 with TRBJ2-1, with 12 bases aligning to TRBD2. In germline, CDR1 is MNHEY, CDR2 SMNVEV (reference sequence). The CDR3 length is 14 residues. V lost 2 bases and J lost 7; bases outside the gene matches: 0. CDR3 residues: CASSLGLAGNEQFF. The CDR3 DNA follows: TGTGCCAGCAGTTTAGGACTAGCGGGGAATGAGCAGTTCTTC.

V is TRBV19 and J is TRBJ1-4; weak D call: TRBD1 (6 bases). Germline CDR1 reads LNHDA; CDR2 reads SQIVND (reference sequence). This CDR3 comprises 16 residues. V gave up 3 bases and J gave up 0 bases, with 11 bases separating them. This CDR3 reads CASSISGVATNEKLFF. CDR3 coding DNA: TGTGCCAGTAGTATTTCAGGGGTTGCAACTAATGAAAAACTGTTTTTT.

This sequence joins TRBV2 and TRBJ2-7; 9 bases match TRBD1. V gave up 7 bases and J gave up 0 bases; unmatched junction bases: 7. The V gene's germline CDR1 is SNHLY and CDR2 FYNNEI. The CDR3 extends over 15 amino acids. DNA of the CDR3: TGTGCCAGCACCCGAAGACAGGGGGTCTCCTACGAGCAGTACTTC. Translated: CASTRRQGVSYEQYF.

The J gene is TRBJ2-1, the V gene TRBV5-1, with 9 bases that match TRBD2. The V gene's germline CDR1 is SGHRS and CDR2 YFSETQ. Losses at the gene ends were 2 bases for V and 8 bases for J; bases not matched to a gene: 11. The CDR3 covers 16 residues. CDR3 loop: CASSLIRLAGSYEQFF. The CDR3, as DNA: TGCGCCAGCAGCTTAATACGGCTAGCGGGATCCTATGAGCAGTTCTTC.

This clone appeared a few times. This sequence joins TRBV6-6 and TRBJ1-3; a possible D gene is TRBD1 (6 bases). CDR1 is MNHNY and CDR2 is SVGAGI in the germline V gene (reference sequence). This CDR3 has 14 residues. Trimming shortened V by 4 bases and J by 2 bases, and 9 bases separated the two germline ends. This chain's CDR3 is CASSWGTPGNTIYF. CDR3 nucleotide sequence: TGTGCCAGCAGTTGGGGGACACCTGGAAACACCATATATTTT.

This chain connects TRBV9 to TRBJ2-3; TRBD2 matches at 8 bases. The CDR3 runs to 21 residues. Germline CDR1 reads SGDLS; CDR2 reads YYNGEE. Germline trimming cut 4 bases from V and 0 bases from J; bases unmatched to any gene: 22. The CDR3 spells CASSPHGGAWTEWTSTDTQYF. For the CDR3, the DNA is TGTGCCAGCAGCCCACACGGGGGGGCCTGGACTGAGTGGACTAGCACAGATACGCAGTATTTT.

As to this clone: Other DNA sequences of this sample code for an identical CDR3. The chain uses TRBV11-3 and TRBJ2-1; the match to TRBD2 covers 9 bases. The trim removed 5 bases at V and 5 bases at J, leaving 7 bases unmatched. Germline CDR1 is SGHNT and CDR2 is YENEEA. The CDR3 is 15 amino acids. The CDR3 DNA reads as TGTGCCAGCAGCCTTAGCGGGAGAGCAGACAATGAGCAGTTCTTC. It yields the protein CASSLSGRADNEQFF.

This sequence joins TRBV15 and TRBJ2-1, with D tentatively TRBD1 (5 bases). Germline V gene lookup returns CDR1 LNHNV and CDR2 YYDKDF (reference sequence). The CDR3 consists of 16 residues. The V end lost 1 base, the J end lost 0 bases, and 10 bases lay between the germline ends. The CDR3 spells CATSRVRASSYNEQFF. The CDR3 coding sequence is TGTGCCACCAGCAGAGTCAGGGCGAGCTCCTACAATGAGCAGTTCTTC.

V and J are TRBV5-1 and TRBJ1-1, with no clear D. The V gene lost 5 bases and the J gene lost 4 bases, with 12 bases spanning the gap. The CDR3 is made up of 13 amino acids. Germline-derived CDR1 and CDR2 are SGHRS and YFSETQ. The CDR3 bases are TGCGCCAGCAGTCCTAGCATGGGCACTGAAGCTTTCTTT. This translates into CASSPSMGTEAFF.

The count of this clone is one. The CDR3 sequence: CASSQEVTGGMRNTEAFF. The CDR3 nucleotides read TGTGCCAGCAGCCAAGAGGTAACAGGGGGGATGAGAAACACTGAAGCTTTCTTT. The rearrangement uses TRBV4-2 and TRBJ1-1, with TRBD1 matching over 8 bases. Germline values: CDR1 LGHNA, CDR2 YNFKEQ. The V and J ends lost 0 bases and 2 bases, in that order; junction bases with no gene match: 11. The CDR3 has 18 amino acids.

The rearrangement uses TRBV5-4 and TRBJ2-1, with 16 bases identical to TRBD2. Trimming at V came to 0 bases and at J to 10 bases, leaving 7 bases not matched to a gene. The germline gives CDR1 SGHNT, CDR2 YYREEE (reference sequence). The CDR3 consists of 17 residues. This CDR3 reads CASSLAGGLAGGEEQFF. CDR3 sequence (DNA): TGTGCCAGCAGCTTGGCCGGGGGACTAGCGGGAGGGGAAGAGCAGTTCTTC.

The chain couples TRBV4-2 to TRBJ2-4; tentative D call: TRBD1 (6 bases). This CDR3 contains 16 residues. Germline lookup yields CDR1 LGHNA and CDR2 YNFKEQ. The V gene lost 6 bases and the J gene lost 0 bases, with 15 bases spanning the gap. The CDR3 sequence: CASRGRGLLAKNIQYF. The CDR3 DNA reads TGTGCCAGCAGGGGCAGGGGCCTACTAGCCAAAAACATTCAGTACTTC.

V is TRBV5-1 and J is TRBJ2-3; 11 bases line up with TRBD2. Germline CDR1 reads SGHRS; CDR2 reads YFSETQ. Unmatched junction bases numbered 3, after V lost 3 bases and J lost 0 bases. The CDR3 sequence is 16 residues long. The CDR3 loop reads CASSSRTSGSTDTQYF. The CDR3 DNA reads as TGCGCCAGCAGCTCACGGACTAGCGGGAGCACAGATACGCAGTATTTT. Variable domain in full (rest from reference TRBV5-1 and TRBJ2-3): KAGVTQTPRYLIKTRGQQVTLSCSPISGHRSVSWYQQTPGQGLQFLFEYFSETQRNKGNFPGRFSGRQFSNSRSEMNVSTLELGDSALYLCASSSRTSGSTDTQYFGPGTRLTVL.

This chain joins TRBV25-1 and TRBJ2-6, with TRBD1 matching over 10 bases. Germline V gene data show CDR1 as MGHDK and CDR2 as SYGVNS. Unmatched junction bases numbered 8, after V lost 5 bases and J lost 1 base. This CDR3 comprises 18 residues. Written as DNA, the CDR3 is TGTGCCAGCAGTCCGGACAGGGGGTTTTGGTCTGGGGCCAACGTCCTGACTTTC. Residues: CASSPDRGFWSGANVLTF.

This chain joins TRBV5-4 and TRBJ1-1; TRBD1 matches at 8 bases. J gave up 8 bases and V 0 bases, and 3 bases lay outside the gene matches. Per germline, CDR1 SGHNT and CDR2 YYREEE (reference sequence). The CDR3 sequence is 13 residues long. The CDR3 DNA reads TGTGCCAGCAGCTTGGATTCAGGGGGCGAAGCTTTCTTT. This gives the protein CASSLDSGGEAFF.

The V and J genes are TRBV5-5 and TRBJ2-7; D gene unclear. With 2 bases removed from V and 0 bases from J, the gap between germline ends came to 6 bases. CDR3 length equals 13 residues. Germline V lookup: CDR1 SGHKS, CDR2 YYEKEE (reference sequence). The CDR3 spells CASSFRSSYEQYF. CDR3 bases: TGTGCCAGCAGCTTTCGTAGCTCCTACGAGCAGTACTTC.

Here the CDR3 reads CASSLDWRGLGQETQYF. The CDR3 coding sequence is TGTGCCAGCAGCTTAGATTGGAGGGGGCTGGGTCAAGAGACCCAGTACTTC. The J gene is TRBJ2-5, the V gene TRBV5-5; the D gene is possibly TRBD1 (7 bases). The CDR3 is 17 amino acids. V was clipped by 2 bases and J by 2 bases, with 19 bases between them. Per the germline V gene, CDR1 is SGHKS and CDR2 is YYEKEE (reference sequence).

The rearrangement uses TRBV5-4 and TRBJ2-3; 8 nucleotides match TRBD2. This CDR3 region has 15 residues. Germline V gene lookup returns CDR1 SGHNT and CDR2 YYREEE (reference sequence). J lost 1 base, V lost 4 bases, and 5 bases had no gene match. The CDR3 loop reads CASSIPGRGTDTQYF. The CDR3 DNA sequence: TGTGCCAGCAGCATCCCCGGGAGGGGCACAGATACGCAGTATTTT.

The chain uses TRBV14 and TRBJ2-1, with D perhaps TRBD1 (6 bases). The CDR3 has 16 amino acids. Germline-derived CDR1 and CDR2 are SGHDN and FVKESK. Trimming took off 2 bases at V and 0 bases at J, with 11 bases between the two ends. The CDR3: CASSQLRGSSYNEQFF. The DNA for the CDR3 is TGTGCCAGCAGCCAACTCAGGGGAAGCTCCTACAATGAGCAGTTCTTC.

The chain employs TRBV7-9 and TRBJ1-4; 7 bases match TRBD1. Germline assignment: CDR1 SEHNR and CDR2 FQNEAQ (reference sequence). The CDR3 is 14 residues long. Losses at the gene ends were 5 bases for V and 8 bases for J; bases not matched to a gene: 8. CDR3 in amino acids: CASSPLRTGEKLFF. In nucleotides, the CDR3 is TGTGCCAGCAGCCCCCTCCGGACAGGCGAAAAACTGTTTTTT.

The chain is built from TRBV7-9 and TRBJ2-7; 9 bases line up with TRBD1. The CDR3 extends over 16 amino acids. Germline V gene lookup returns CDR1 SEHNR and CDR2 FQNEAQ (reference sequence). The V segment lost 1 base and the J segment 6 bases; nucleotides outside the gene matches: 10. The CDR3 here is CASSLVPGQGTGEQYF. The CDR3 region has the DNA TGTGCCAGCAGCTTAGTCCCAGGACAGGGGACAGGCGAGCAGTACTTC. The complete variable domain, with remaining parts taken from reference TRBV7-9 and TRBJ2-7, reads DTGVSQNPRHKITKRGQNVTFRCDPISEHNRLYWYRQTLGQGPEFLTYFQNEAQLEKSRLLSDRFSAERPKGSFSTLEIQRTEQGDSAMYLCASSLVPGQGTGEQYFGPGTRLTVT.

This rearrangement joins TRBV15 to TRBJ2-1; D unresolved. The germline V and J ends were trimmed by 5 bases and 0 bases, with 8 bases remaining between them. Germline V lookup: CDR1 LNHNV, CDR2 YYDKDF (reference sequence). This CDR3 is 14 amino acids long. Here the CDR3 reads CATSSPSSYNEQFF. The CDR3 nucleotides read TGTGCCACCAGCTCCCCGAGCTCCTACAATGAGCAGTTCTTC. The whole variable domain, remainder taken from reference TRBV15 and TRBJ2-1, is DAMVIQNPRYQVTQFGKPVTLSCSQTLNHNVMYWYQQKSSQAPKLLFHYYDKDFNNEADTPDNFQSRRPNTSFCFLDIRSPGLGDTAMYLCATSSPSSYNEQFFGPGTRLTVL.

V usage is TRBV5-6 and J usage is TRBJ2-3, with a tentative D call TRBD2 (5 bases). Germline V gene data show CDR1 as SGHDT and CDR2 as YYEEEE. V was pared by 3 bases and J by 5 bases, with 13 bases between. The CDR3 sequence is 14 residues long. CDR3 region: CASSYDGDLDTQYF. Written as DNA, the CDR3 is TGTGCCAGCAGCTACGACGGGGATCTAGATACGCAGTATTTT.

This clone was seen more than once but under ten times. The chain carries TRBV30 and TRBJ1-1; D is perhaps TRBD1 (6 bases). CDR1 and CDR2 from the germline V gene are GTSNPN and SVGIG (reference sequence). V shed 3 bases and J shed 3 bases, with 11 bases lying between them. The CDR3 runs 13 residues. The CDR3 region has the DNA TGTGCCTGGAGGGCGGGGGCATACACTGAAGCTTTCTTT. Encoded protein: CAWRAGAYTEAFF.